A selection of T cell receptor beta chains follows, all from one sample in a study of long-term antiretroviral therapy in people with HIV. Method: immunoSEQ multiplex PCR; TCRdb's copy keeps in-frame clones and lacks some. This table holds 26,000 or so clones, roughly 88% found once. The sequencing here drew on unsorted PBMCs, taken 0.5 years after starting antiretroviral therapy. Every receptor here comes from a woman between 18 and 29 years old with HIV. Both conserved end residues are part of each CDR3.

>14|TRBV5-8
CASSFLTIGNEQFF
>15|TRBV10-2
CASSEGQPQSYEQYF
>11|TRBV6-6
CASTGGREQFF
>14|TRBV19
CASRIAVSTDTQYF
>14|TRBV7-2
CASSPEGQRYGYTF
>16|TRBV7-3
CASSLSGSSYNSPLHF
>14|TRBV7-9
CASSLLAGGYEQYF
>15|TRBV6-5
CASRGTGGYHNEQFF
>16|TRBV4-1
CASSPIRTGGTDTQYF
>15|TRBV6-4
CASKPGQFFTGELFF
>14|TRBV10-3
CAISESLGGQPQHF
>17|TRBV15
CATSRDPKREFYNEQFF
>21|TRBV14
CASSHDPRKQGVMPYQETQYF
>14|TRBV6-5
CASSRQGYAGELFF
>15|TRBV7-2
CASSPTGQVTDTQYF
>12|TRBV5-6
CASSLSSGELFF